The sample holds one count of the clone carrying this T cell receptor beta chain. This entry is derived from a study of cytomegalovirus exposure and HLA in healthy donors. Study information: In a previous analysis, around 110 million unique TCR beta sequences were found from 170 million or so T cells.

It was with 60 Vbeta and 13 Jbeta primers that the PCR ran. Profiling relied on immunoSEQ multiplex PCR, and the TCRdb table lists in-frame clones only, not all of them. The sample includes under 150,000 clones, around 75% of them seen just once. Looked up from germline, CDR1 is MDHEN and CDR2 is SYDVKM. CDR3 length: 14 amino acids. V gave up 7 bases and J gave up 2 bases, with 12 bases separating them. Input material: PBMCs. The chain has TRBV28 and TRBJ2-1; no reliable D call. This sequence was found in a middle-aged woman in good health and CMV-seronegative. CDR3 nucleotides: TGTGCCAGCAATACCGATGTAGCCTACAATGAGCAGTTCTTC. This encodes CASNTDVAYNEQFF.